This T cell receptor (beta chain) was documented in a study of T cells in Graves' hyperthyroidism and ophthalmopathy. RNA transcripts gave rise to amplified TCR beta CDR3 regions. The HTBI primer set was used in a first-round RT-PCR of the TCR CDR3. TCRdb independently ran MiXCR on the multiplex PCR reads; one entry per CDR3 protein. The data show tens of thousands of distinct CDR3 sequences, 54% seen once. Trimming shortened V by 3 bases and J by 10 bases, and 13 bases separated the two germline ends. Germline CDR1 SGHTA, CDR2 FQGNSA. The CDR3 loop spans 14 amino acids. The sequenced sample was peripheral blood or thyroid tissue (not recorded which). The TCR was taken from a man younger than 35 with Graves' hyperthyroidism. The chain has TRBV7-2 and TRBJ1-6; D may be TRBD1 (5 bases). The CDR3 sequence: CASSFGSGGSPLHF. The DNA for the CDR3 is TGTGCCAGCAGCTTCGGGTCCGGGGGGTCACCCCTCCACTTT.